One T cell receptor beta chain is described in this entry. The length of the CDR3 is 14 residues. The germline gives CDR1 MRHNA, CDR2 SNTAGT. Between the trimmed V and J ends, which lost 4 bases and 4 bases, there was a span of 12 bases. These data come from a study of CD8 T cells in Susac syndrome. RNA totalling roughly 0.5 to 1 ug underwent reverse transcription with random hexamers. Coverage of TCR beta CDR3 amplification by immunoSEQ multiplex PCR extended to 54 Vbeta and 13 Jbeta. TCRdb redid the calling of the immunoSEQ multiplex PCR reads with MiXCR, one entry per CDR3 protein. This table has about 300,000 distinct CDR3 sequences, around nine tenths appearing once.

The chain couples TRBV6-4 to TRBJ2-3, with TRBD2 as a possible D gene (5 bases). The sample taken for sequencing was CD8+ T cells from PBMCs. This TCR was recovered from a human donor with multiple sclerosis. The chain's CDR3 is CASSGGSSSDTQYF. CDR3 nucleotide sequence: TGTGCCAGCAGTGGTGGGAGTTCGTCAGATACGCAGTATTTT.